Sequencing of this T cell receptor (beta chain) was carried out in a study of identical twins (TCRdb year 2016). Turning to the overall study: To test whether fetal clonotypes persist, this study deep-sequenced TCR alpha and beta repertoires from monozygotic twins, from unrelated adults of various ages, and from cord blood. To rule out contamination, replicate twin experiments were performed at different times with different library preparation protocols.

Every donor was a healthy Caucasian. The twin cohort comprised three pairs of female monozygotic twins, all aged about 18 to 29 years. CD4+ and CD8+ T cell populations were isolated with positive isolation kits from Invitrogen. The investigation overall reported the following: Out-of-frame TCR alpha sharing in monozygotic twins was systematically underestimated by recombination models, whereas sharing between unrelated individuals was in agreement with the recombination models. Because the same donors could not be followed over many years, conclusions were based on cross-sectional statistical analysis. Fewer insertions were carried by abundant cord blood beta clonotypes, a similar but weaker trend appeared in young adult naive repertoires, and no such trend appeared in memory repertoires. A weaker excess of twin sharing was found in beta out-of-frame sequences because the signal-to-noise ratio was lowered by fewer shared sequences. Compared with coincidental sharing between unrelated individuals, out-of-frame TCR alpha sequences shared between twins had an excess of sequences with low generation probability. Zero-insertion analyses could be partly confounded by invariant T cells such as MAIT and iNKT, though diverse VJ usage argued against such confounding for most clonotypes.

Taken from cysteine to phenylalanine, the CDR3 has 13 residues. The read is trimmed to its CDR3 DNA, 39 bases read in frame from base 1. V gives up 6 bases and J gives up 3 bases, and the segment between their germline ends measures 8 bases. Via the germline V gene (reference sequence), CDR1 is MNHEY and CDR2 SMNVEV. This clonotype showed up just a few times. Its antigen is currently not known. No much larger clone exists at a distance of one base, and base qualities are not known. The library was built by means of 5' RACE. The sequencer listed for this sample is Illumina HiSeq 2000. A universal primer binding site was added through template switching, and the final cDNA carried a unique molecular identifier so that TCR cDNA molecules could be counted accurately. First-strand cDNA for TCR alpha and beta chains was synthesized from specific primers in the conserved constant-segment region. To control for contamination, each cDNA library was double barcoded with a SMART-Mk sample barcode plus Illumina barcodes. TruSeq adapter sequences along with Illumina sample barcodes were introduced in two successive PCR steps. The Illumina HiSeq platform was used with custom primers to sequence TCR alpha and beta cDNA libraries. The original methods were these. Raw reads were processed with MiGEC to extract unique molecular identifiers, and MiXCR was used to determine CDR3 positions. Recombination models were inferred per individual with the repgenHMM and IGoR tools using an EM algorithm. The tcR package in R was used for shared clonotype analysis, with sharing normalized by the product of cloneset sizes. To study raw recombination without the effects of thymic and clonal selection, out-of-frame nonproductive sequences were analyzed. Starting from the raw public reads, TCRdb applied fastp trimming at Q25, assembled clones with MiXCR and retained in-frame beta chains. One record per CDR3 amino acid sequence lists the most common genes and DNA. In this record, the V and J calls reflect TCRdb's handling and not the investigators' own analysis. In this sample the table shows roughly 480,000 distinct CDR3 sequences, 24% of which occur a single time. The ten largest clonotypes hold just under 3% of the sample.

The same data also went into a second study, on T cells expressing NK-cell markers. In that second paper, the authors write: Three sorted T-cell subsets (CD3+CD56+NKG2C+, CD3+CD56+NKG2C- and CD3+CD56-NKG2C+) from 7 to 9 donors had their TCR beta-chain repertoires profiled. Among the eight sequenced donors, only one was HCMV-seronegative, while the other seven were HCMV-seropositive. In several experiments an anti-gammadeltaTCR antibody was added to restrict sorting to alphabetaTCR-expressing T cells. For five or six donors, the dominant CD3+CD56+NKG2C+ clonotypes were among the top 10 CD8+ clonotypes and accounted for about 1.0-8% of CD8+ T cells. Those dominant clonotypes were again the most abundant among CD3+CD56-NKG2C+ cells in a handful of donors, at roughly 25-65%. It remained unclear whether the expanded NKG2C-expressing T cell clones were specific for HCMV antigens. All eight donors whose samples were sequenced were randomly selected healthy volunteers, three of them men and five women. A commercial ELISA kit detecting HCMV-specific IgG in serum was used to determine HCMV serostatus. MIGEC handled demultiplexing of the reads and grouping by UMI, while MiTCR was used to assemble and quantify clonotypes. To exclude erroneous sequences, only TCR cDNA sequences supported by at least two reads were retained. Downstream repertoire analysis used the tcR package, and clonotypes were matched across fractions by CDR3 nucleotide sequence plus V segment. VDJmatch was used to annotate antigen specificity against VDJdb, with one amino acid substitution allowed in CDR3.

The clonotype originates from a woman in her late teens or twenties in good health. Material: CD4+ T cells sorted from blood. The receptor chain draws on TRBV27 and TRBJ2-2; no D gene can be assigned with confidence. The DNA reads TGTGCCAGCAGCCAGACTTACACCGGGGAGCTGTTTTTT. This gives the protein CASSQTYTGELFF.